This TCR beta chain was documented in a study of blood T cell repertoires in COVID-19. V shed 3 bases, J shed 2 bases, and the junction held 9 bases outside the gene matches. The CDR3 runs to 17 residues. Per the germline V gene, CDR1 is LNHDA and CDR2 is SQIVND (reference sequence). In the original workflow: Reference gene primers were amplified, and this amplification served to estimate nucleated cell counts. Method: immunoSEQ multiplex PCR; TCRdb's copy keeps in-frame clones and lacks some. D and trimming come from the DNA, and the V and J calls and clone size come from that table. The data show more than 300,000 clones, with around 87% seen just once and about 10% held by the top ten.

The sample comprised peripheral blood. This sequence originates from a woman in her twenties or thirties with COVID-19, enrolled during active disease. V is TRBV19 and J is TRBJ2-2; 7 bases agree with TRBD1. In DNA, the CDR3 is TGTGCCAGTAGTATGATGGCGACAGGGATTAACACCGGGGAGCTGTTTTTT. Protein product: CASSMMATGINTGELFF.